The TCR beta chain described here comes from a study of blood T cell repertoires in COVID-19. Whole-study context: COVID-19 samples collected from the United States, Italy and Spain covered acute and convalescent phases. Sample material is recorded as cDNA or gDNA derived from T cells, B-cell-depleted T cells, or PBMCs.

This clone was counted a single time. Deletions cut 0 bases from V and 3 bases from J, with 16 bases between. Germline V gene data show CDR1 as SGHNT and CDR2 as YYREEE (reference sequence). CDR3 size: 16 residues. Produced via immunoSEQ multiplex PCR; TCRdb's table is partial and in-frame only. The sample lists 95,000 to 150,000 clones; approximately 90% were seen once. The sequenced material came from peripheral blood. This clonotype was obtained from a human donor in a cohort sampled during active COVID-19. The chain links TRBV5-4 to TRBJ2-7, with D perhaps matching TRBD1 (7 bases). CDR3 DNA sequence: TGTGCCAGCAGCTTGGTGGCTCACCAGGGGGGCTACGAGCAGTACTTC. As protein: CASSLVAHQGGYEQYF.